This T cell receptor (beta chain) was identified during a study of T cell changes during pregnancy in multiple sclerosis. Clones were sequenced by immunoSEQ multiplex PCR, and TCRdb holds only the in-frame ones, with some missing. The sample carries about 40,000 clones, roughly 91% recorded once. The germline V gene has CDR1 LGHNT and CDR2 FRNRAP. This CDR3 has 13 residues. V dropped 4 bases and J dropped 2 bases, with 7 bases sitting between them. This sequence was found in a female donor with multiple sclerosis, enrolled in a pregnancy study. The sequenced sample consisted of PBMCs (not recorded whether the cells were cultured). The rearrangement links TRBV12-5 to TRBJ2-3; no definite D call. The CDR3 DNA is TGTGCTAGTGGTTCCCTCTCCACAGATACGCAGTATTTT. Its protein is CASGSLSTDTQYF.